This T cell receptor (beta chain) was documented in a study of radiotherapy plus CTLA-4 blockade in lung cancer. The table came from immunoSEQ multiplex PCR; TCRdb's copy has only in-frame clones and leaves some out. The data hold roughly 50,000 clones, with around nine tenths observed a single time. This receptor was obtained from a human donor with non-small cell lung cancer whose response to radiotherapy plus ipilimumab could not be evaluated. The sample consisted of peripheral blood, taken from a patient treated with radiotherapy plus ipilimumab.

CDR3 sequence: CASSLGFGGNEQFF. As DNA, the CDR3 is TGTGCCAGCAGTTTGGGATTTGGAGGCAATGAGCAGTTCTTC. The chain combines TRBV28 with TRBJ2-1; tentative D call: TRBD2 (5 bases). Germline V gene data show CDR1 as MDHEN and CDR2 as SYDVKM. The CDR3 spans 14 residues. The V end was cut by 3 bases, the J end by 6 bases, with 12 bases between.